This T cell receptor (beta chain) was found in a study of blood T cell repertoires in COVID-19. On the study more broadly: Donors in the United States, Italy and Spain gave samples during acute or convalescent COVID-19.

The repertoire was sequenced with immunoSEQ multiplex PCR; TCRdb's copy has only in-frame clones and lacks some. The top ten clones hold approximately 0.79% of a sample with fewer than 150,000 clones, over 65% of them seen once. The TCR was taken from a human donor with acute or convalescent COVID-19. The donor label of this sample is uncertain. Sequenced: peripheral blood.

CDR3 sequence reads: CASSRHSWTSGVIETQYF. The CDR3 DNA sequence: TGTGCCAGCAGCCGACATTCCTGGACTAGCGGGGTGATAGAGACCCAGTACTTC. The chain combines TRBV6-6 with TRBJ2-5, with 12 bases fitting TRBD2. The CDR3 is 18 residues long. From germline, CDR1 is MNHNY and CDR2 SVGAGI (reference sequence). V dropped 6 bases and J dropped 4; count of bases not matched to a gene: 15.